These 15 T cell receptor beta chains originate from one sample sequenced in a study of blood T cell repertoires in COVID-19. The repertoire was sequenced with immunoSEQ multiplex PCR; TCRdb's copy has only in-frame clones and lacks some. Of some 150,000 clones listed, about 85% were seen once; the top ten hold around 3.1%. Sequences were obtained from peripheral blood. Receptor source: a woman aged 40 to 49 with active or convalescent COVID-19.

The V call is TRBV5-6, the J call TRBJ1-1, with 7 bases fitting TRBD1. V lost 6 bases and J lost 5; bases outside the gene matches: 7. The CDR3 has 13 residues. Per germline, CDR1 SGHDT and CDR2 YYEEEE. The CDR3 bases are TGTGCCAGCATATTACAGGGGCGGACTGAAGCTTTCTTT. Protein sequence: CASILQGRTEAFF.

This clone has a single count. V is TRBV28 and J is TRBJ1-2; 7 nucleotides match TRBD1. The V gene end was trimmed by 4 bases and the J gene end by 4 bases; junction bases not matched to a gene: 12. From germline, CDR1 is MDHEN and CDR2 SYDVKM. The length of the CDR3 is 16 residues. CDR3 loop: CASSSIYKGAGYGYTF. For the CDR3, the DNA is TGTGCCAGCAGTTCCATTTATAAGGGGGCGGGCTATGGCTACACCTTC.

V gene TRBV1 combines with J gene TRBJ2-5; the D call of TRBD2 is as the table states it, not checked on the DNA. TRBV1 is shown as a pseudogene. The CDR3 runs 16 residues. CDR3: CTSSPAASGDEETQYF. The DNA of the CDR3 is TGCACCAGCAGCCCCGCTGCTAGCGGGGACGAGGAGACCCAGTACTTC.

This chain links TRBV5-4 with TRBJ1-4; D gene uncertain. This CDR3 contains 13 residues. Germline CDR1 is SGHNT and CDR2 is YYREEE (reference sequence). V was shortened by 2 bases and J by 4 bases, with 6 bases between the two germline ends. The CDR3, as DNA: TGTGCCAGCAGCTTCAGTTATAATGAAAAACTGTTTTTT. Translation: CASSFSYNEKLFF.

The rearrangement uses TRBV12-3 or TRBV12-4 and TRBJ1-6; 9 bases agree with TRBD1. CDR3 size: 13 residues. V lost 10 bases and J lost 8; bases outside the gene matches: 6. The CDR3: CATRGQGYSPLHF. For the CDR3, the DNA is TGTGCCACGCGGGGACAGGGATATTCACCCCTCCACTTT.

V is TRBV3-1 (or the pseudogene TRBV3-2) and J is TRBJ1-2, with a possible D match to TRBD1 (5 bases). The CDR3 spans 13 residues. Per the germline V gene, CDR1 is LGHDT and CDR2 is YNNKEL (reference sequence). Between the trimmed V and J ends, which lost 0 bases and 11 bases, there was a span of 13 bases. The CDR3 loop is CASSQDWGGRYTF. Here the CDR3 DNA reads TGTGCCAGCAGCCAAGATTGGGGGGGACGTTACACCTTC.

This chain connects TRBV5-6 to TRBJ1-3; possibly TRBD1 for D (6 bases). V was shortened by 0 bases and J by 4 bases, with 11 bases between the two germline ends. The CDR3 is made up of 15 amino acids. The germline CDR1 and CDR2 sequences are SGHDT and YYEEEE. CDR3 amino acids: CASSLAGGRGNTIYF. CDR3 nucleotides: TGTGCCAGCAGCTTGGCCGGGGGGCGAGGAAACACCATATATTTT. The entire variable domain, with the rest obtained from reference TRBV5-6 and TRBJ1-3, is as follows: DAGVTQSPTHLIKTRGQQVTLRCSPKSGHDTVSWYQQALGQGPQFIFQYYEEEERQRGNFPDRFSGHQFPNYSSELNVNALLLGDSALYLCASSLAGGRGNTIYFGEGSWLTVV.

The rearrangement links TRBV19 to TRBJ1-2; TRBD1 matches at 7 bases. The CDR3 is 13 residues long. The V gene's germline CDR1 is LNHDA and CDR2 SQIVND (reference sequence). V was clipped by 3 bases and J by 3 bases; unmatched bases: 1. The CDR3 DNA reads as TGTGCCAGTAGTATCGACAGGGACTATGGCTACACCTTC. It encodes CASSIDRDYGYTF.

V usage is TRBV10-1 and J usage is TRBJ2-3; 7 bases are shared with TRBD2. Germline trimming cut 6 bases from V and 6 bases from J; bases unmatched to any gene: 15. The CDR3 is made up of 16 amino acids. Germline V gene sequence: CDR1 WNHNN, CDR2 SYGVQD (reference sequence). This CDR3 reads CASSPTWGSGRDTQYF. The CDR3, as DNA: TGCGCCAGCAGCCCTACATGGGGGTCCGGGAGGGATACGCAGTATTTT.

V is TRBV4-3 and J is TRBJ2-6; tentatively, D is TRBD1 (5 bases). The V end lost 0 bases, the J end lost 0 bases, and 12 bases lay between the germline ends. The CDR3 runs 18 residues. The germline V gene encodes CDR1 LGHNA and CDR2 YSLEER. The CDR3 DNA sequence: TGCGCCAGCAGCCAAGATGCAGGGAAGGGCTCTGGGGCCAACGTCCTGACTTTC. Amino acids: CASSQDAGKGSGANVLTF.

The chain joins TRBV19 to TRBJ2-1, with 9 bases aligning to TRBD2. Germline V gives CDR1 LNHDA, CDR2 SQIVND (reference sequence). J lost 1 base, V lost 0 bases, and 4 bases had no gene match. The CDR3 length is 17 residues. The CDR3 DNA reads TGTGCCAGTAGTATAGATAGCGGGAGTAGGTCCTACAATGAGCAGTTCTTC. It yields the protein CASSIDSGSRSYNEQFF.

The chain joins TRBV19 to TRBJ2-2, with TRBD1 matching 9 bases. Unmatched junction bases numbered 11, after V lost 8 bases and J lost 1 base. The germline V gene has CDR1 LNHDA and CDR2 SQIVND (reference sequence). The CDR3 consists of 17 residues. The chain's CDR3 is CASVPGQGVQNTGELFF. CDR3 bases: TGTGCCAGTGTACCGGGACAGGGAGTTCAGAACACCGGGGAGCTGTTTTTT.

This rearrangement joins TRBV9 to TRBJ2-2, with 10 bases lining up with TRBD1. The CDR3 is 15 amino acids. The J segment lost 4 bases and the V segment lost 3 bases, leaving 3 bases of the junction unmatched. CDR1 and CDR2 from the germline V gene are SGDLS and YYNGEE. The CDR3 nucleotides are TGTGCCAGCAGCGAGGGACAGGGGCCCACCGGGGAGCTGTTTTTT. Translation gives CASSEGQGPTGELFF.

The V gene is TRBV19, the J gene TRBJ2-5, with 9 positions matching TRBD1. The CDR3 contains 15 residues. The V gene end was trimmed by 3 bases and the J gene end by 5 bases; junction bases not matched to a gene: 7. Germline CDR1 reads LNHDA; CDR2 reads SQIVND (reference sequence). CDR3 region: CASSMEWTGEETQYF. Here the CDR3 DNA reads TGTGCCAGTAGTATGGAGTGGACAGGGGAGGAGACCCAGTACTTC. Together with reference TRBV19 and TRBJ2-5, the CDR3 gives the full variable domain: DGGITQSPKYLFRKEGQNVTLSCEQNLNHDAMYWYRQDPGQGLRLIYYSQIVNDFQKGDIAEGYSVSREKKESFPLTVTSAQKNPTAFYLCASSMEWTGEETQYFGPGTRLLVL.

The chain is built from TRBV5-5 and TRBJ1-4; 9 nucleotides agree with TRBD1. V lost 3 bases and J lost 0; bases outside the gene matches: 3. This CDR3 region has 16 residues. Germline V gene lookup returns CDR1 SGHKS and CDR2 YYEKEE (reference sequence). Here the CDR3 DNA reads TGTGCCAGCAGCTACAGACAGGGGGCAACTAATGAAAAACTGTTTTTT. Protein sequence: CASSYRQGATNEKLFF.